Listed below are T cell receptor beta chains from one sample, sequenced in a study of PD-1 blockade in classical Hodgkin lymphoma. Only in-frame clones appear in the TCRdb table, and some are missing; sequencing was by immunoSEQ multiplex PCR. The data contain about 20,000 clones, around 84% of them seen just once; the ten biggest clones take up roughly 7.3%. Sequences were derived from CD8+ T cells from blood, sampled before the fourth cycle of nivolumab. Receptor source: a human donor with classical Hodgkin lymphoma. The CDR3 runs from the conserved cysteine through the conserved F or W. D genes are given only for firm matches. Not every row has a clone size; where given, it reads once, few, many or a size class.

size	D	J	V	CDR3	DNA
.	TRBD2	TRBJ2-1	TRBV4-3	CASSQDIGLAAYNEQFF	TGCGCCAGCAGCCAAGATATTGGGCTAGCGGCCTACAATGAGCAGTTCTTC
.	.	TRBJ1-2	TRBV29-1	CSVGGVYGYTF	TGCAGCGTGGGTGGGGTGTATGGCTACACCTTC
.	TRBD2	TRBJ2-5	TRBV4-2	CASSPRVSGGTQETQYF	TGTGCCAGCAGCCCCCGAGTTAGCGGGGGGACCCAAGAGACCCAGTACTTC
few	TRBD1	TRBJ1-6	TRBV6-4	CASREGQGYNSPLHF	TGTGCCAGCAGGGAGGGACAGGGGTATAATTCACCCCTCCACTTT
.	TRBD1	TRBJ1-1	TRBV5-8	CASSGWPGQGVRTEAFF	TGTGCCAGCAGCGGGTGGCCGGGACAGGGGGTGAGAACTGAAGCTTTCTTT
.	.	TRBJ1-3	TRBV19	CASSIGTGSGNTIYF	TGTGCCAGTAGTATTGGGACGGGCTCTGGAAACACCATATATTTT
.	TRBD1	TRBJ2-5	TRBV10-2	CASRGQGQETQYF	TGCGCCAGCAGGGGACAGGGCCAAGAGACCCAGTACTTC
.	.	TRBJ2-2	TRBV5-4	CASSTWTASNTGELFF	TGTGCCAGCAGCACCTGGACAGCCTCGAACACCGGGGAGCTGTTTTTT
.	.	TRBJ2-5	TRBV2	CASTGVVGQETQYF	TGTGCCAGCACCGGAGTAGTTGGGCAAGAGACCCAGTACTTC
.	TRBD1	TRBJ2-3	TRBV18	CASSTGQGLFLTDTQYF	TGTGCCAGCTCAACAGGACAGGGGTTGTTCCTCACAGATACGCAGTATTTT
once	.	TRBJ1-4	TRBV5-4	CASSLEGGPKVEKLFF	TGTGCCAGCAGCTTGGAAGGCGGACCCAAGGTCGAAAAACTGTTTTTT
.	.	TRBJ2-6	TRBV29-1	CSVLTVGSGANVLTF	TGCAGCGTTCTTACCGTGGGGTCAGGGGCCAACGTCCTGACTTTC
.	.	TRBJ2-5	TRBV9	CASSAEGAGAQETQYF	TGTGCCAGCAGTGCTGAGGGGGCGGGGGCCCAAGAGACCCAGTACTTC
.	TRBD1	TRBJ1-2	TRBV2	CASSETRTGPYGYTF	TGTGCCAGCAGTGAAACCAGGACAGGGCCCTATGGCTACACCTTC
.	TRBD1	TRBJ1-2	TRBV2	CASSEAQGGGYTF	TGTGCCAGCAGTGAAGCCCAGGGGGGTGGCTACACCTTC
.	TRBD1	TRBJ1-5	TRBV7-9	CASSGVGTGRQPQHF	TGTGCCAGCAGCGGGGTCGGGACAGGGCGACAGCCCCAGCATTTT
.	TRBD2	TRBJ2-2	TRBV18	CASSLGTSENTGELFF	TGTGCCAGCTCACTGGGGACTAGCGAGAACACCGGGGAGCTGTTTTTT
.	TRBD1	TRBJ2-1	TRBV7-9	CASSVLTGGAGNEQFF	TGTGCCAGCAGCGTATTAACAGGGGGCGCCGGCAATGAGCAGTTCTTC
.	.	TRBJ2-7	TRBV9	CASSSRAPHGGEQYF	TGTGCCAGCAGCTCCAGAGCCCCTCACGGGGGCGAGCAGTACTTC
.	.	TRBJ2-1	TRBV19	CASGHGGVNEQFF	TGTGCCAGCGGACACGGGGGAGTAAATGAGCAGTTCTTC
.	TRBD1	TRBJ1-1	TRBV7-6	CASSLDRGTEAFF	TGTGCCAGCAGCTTAGACAGGGGCACTGAAGCTTTCTTT
medium-sized	TRBD1	TRBJ1-6	TRBV19	CASSETGGINSPLHF	TGTGCCAGTTCTGAGACAGGGGGCATTAATTCACCCCTCCACTTT
.	.	TRBJ2-1	TRBV4-3	CASSQDGGPGNEQFF	TGCGCCAGCAGCCAAGATGGGGGGCCTGGAAATGAGCAGTTCTTC
.	.	TRBJ1-5	TRBV2	CASTPGPAGNQPQHF	TGTGCCAGCACCCCCGGCCCGGCGGGCAATCAGCCCCAGCATTTT
few	.	TRBJ2-7	TRBV28	CAAEGGGSSYEQYF	TGTGCCGCCGAGGGCGGGGGCAGCTCCTACGAGCAGTACTTC
.	.	TRBJ2-2	TRBV21-1	CAKHAGWNTGELFF	TGTGCCAAGCACGCGGGGTGGAACACCGGGGAGCTGTTTTTT
.	TRBD1	TRBJ1-2	TRBV7-9	CASYSLGQGAYGYTF	TGTGCCAGCTATTCCTTAGGACAGGGGGCATATGGCTACACCTTC
.	.	TRBJ1-1	TRBV27	CASSFSVGTEAFF	TGTGCCAGCAGTTTTTCGGTGGGTACTGAAGCTTTCTTT
.	.	TRBJ1-1	TRBV19	CASSILALTEAFF	TGTGCCAGTAGTATTCTGGCACTGACTGAAGCTTTCTTT
.	.	TRBJ1-5	TRBV4-2	CASSPMGNQPQHF	TGTGCCAGCAGCCCAATGGGCAATCAGCCCCAGCATTTT
few	TRBD1	TRBJ1-6	TRBV30	CAWRETDRGNSPLHF	TGTGCCTGGAGGGAGACGGACAGGGGTAATTCACCCCTCCACTTT
.	TRBD2	TRBJ2-5	TRBV5-6	CASSWTGEGETQYF	TGTGCCAGCAGCTGGACGGGGGAGGGTGAGACCCAGTACTTC
once	.	TRBJ1-4	TRBV4-1	CASSPSPGVVWGEKLFF	TGCGCCAGCAGCCCATCCCCGGGGGTCGTTTGGGGTGAAAAACTGTTTTTT
.	.	TRBJ2-7	TRBV27	CASSSGPYEQYF	TGTGCCAGTTCATCCGGCCCCTACGAGCAGTACTTC
.	TRBD1	TRBJ1-2	TRBV9	CASSVGRTGEGYTF	TGTGCCAGCAGCGTAGGGAGGACAGGGGAAGGCTACACCTTC
.	TRBD1	TRBJ1-1	TRBV19	CASSMGQGALNTEAFF	TGTGCCAGTAGTATGGGACAGGGGGCTCTGAACACTGAAGCTTTCTTT
few	TRBD1	TRBJ2-1	TRBV5-6	CASSFRTGYNEQFF	TGTGCCAGCAGCTTCCGGACAGGTTACAATGAGCAGTTCTTC
once	.	TRBJ1-6	TRBV28	CASSFPSIRGWNSPLHF	TGTGCCAGCAGTTTCCCCAGTATACGGGGGTGGAATTCACCCCTCCACTTT
.	.	TRBJ1-6	TRBV4-1	CASSQDQAIWSSPLHF	TGCGCCAGCAGCCAAGATCAGGCAATCTGGAGTTCACCCCTCCACTTT
.	.	TRBJ1-1	TRBV6-6	CASSYSPGTEAFF	TGTGCCAGCAGTTACTCTCCGGGGACTGAAGCTTTCTTT
few	.	TRBJ1-5	TRBV7-9	CASSLGLSSGRNQPQHF	TGTGCCAGCAGCTTAGGTTTATCGTCGGGGCGCAATCAGCCCCAGCATTTT
.	.	TRBJ2-2	TRBV7-9	CASSLTGELFF	TGTGCCAGCAGCTTAACCGGGGAGCTGTTTTTT
.	.	TRBJ1-4	TRBV5-6	CASSFGPWDEKLFF	TGTGCCAGCAGCTTTGGGCCCTGGGATGAAAAACTGTTTTTT
.	TRBD1	TRBJ2-1	TRBV13	CASSLRGQGNEQFF	TGTGCCAGCAGCTTAAGGGGGCAGGGCAATGAGCAGTTCTTC
few	.	TRBJ1-1	TRBV28	CASSYAREVTEAFF	TGTGCCAGCAGTTATGCTCGTGAAGTGACTGAAGCTTTCTTT
.	.	TRBJ1-1	TRBV28	CASSFLDTSEAFF	TGTGCCAGCAGTTTCCTGGACACCTCGGAAGCTTTCTTT
.	.	TRBJ2-3	TRBV4-2	CASSQDFRPGVRTDTQYF	TGTGCCAGCAGCCAAGATTTTAGGCCAGGAGTGAGAACAGATACGCAGTATTTT
.	.	TRBJ2-1	TRBV11-2	CASSFWSGSDEQFF	TGTGCCAGCAGTTTCTGGTCGGGCTCCGATGAGCAGTTCTTC
.	.	TRBJ2-5	TRBV6-9	CASSSNAGQETQYF	TGTGCCAGCAGTTCCAATGCAGGACAAGAGACCCAGTACTTC
.	TRBD2	TRBJ2-5	TRBV7-8	CASSTGLAGALQETQYF	TGTGCCAGCAGCACGGGACTAGCGGGGGCCCTCCAAGAGACCCAGTACTTC
.	TRBD1	TRBJ1-2	TRBV11-2	CASSLGQGYGYTF	TGTGCCAGCAGCTTAGGACAGGGGTATGGCTACACCTTC
once	.	TRBJ2-1	TRBV11-3	CASSPGAEQFF	TGTGCCAGCAGTCCAGGGGCTGAGCAGTTCTTC
once	.	TRBJ1-5	TRBV7-8	CASSLDGTGRGTPSNQPQHF	TGTGCCAGCAGCTTAGACGGTACAGGGCGAGGGACACCCAGCAATCAGCCCCAGCATTTT
.	.	TRBJ1-1	TRBV9	CASSPLTGPNAEAFF	TGTGCCAGCAGCCCTTTAACAGGACCTAACGCTGAAGCTTTCTTT
.	.	TRBJ1-3	TRBV2	CASTESWQGFFSGNTIYF	TGTGCCAGCACCGAGAGTTGGCAGGGGTTCTTCTCTGGAAACACCATATATTTT
.	TRBD2	TRBJ2-5	TRBV7-3	CASSLRLAGANAGWETQYF	TGTGCCAGCAGCTTAAGACTAGCGGGGGCAAACGCCGGGTGGGAGACCCAGTACTTC
few	.	TRBJ1-5	TRBV27	CASSLSMGGNQPQHF	TGTGCCAGCAGTTTAAGCATGGGGGGCAATCAGCCCCAGCATTTT
.	.	TRBJ1-5	TRBV6-4	CASSDSMGQPFSNQPQHF	TGTGCCAGCAGTGACTCGATGGGGCAGCCTTTTAGCAATCAGCCCCAGCATTTT